The rows below give T cell receptor beta chains drawn from one sample of a study of T cell responses to AZD1222 COVID-19 vaccine. Sequencing was performed with immunoSEQ multiplex PCR; in TCRdb, only in-frame clones are kept and a portion is missing. The table records about 140,000 clones, about 90% of them present only once. Sequenced here: peripheral blood, sampled 28 days after the second AZD1222 dose. The origin of the receptors is an adult who received the AZD1222 COVID-19 vaccine. CDR3s include the opening cysteine and the closing phenylalanine or tryptophan. The D gene is left open where the match is weak. Clone size appears in some rows only: once, few, many, or a class for an expanded clone.

J gene,D gene,V gene,clone size,CDR3 DNA,CDR3 protein
TRBJ2-3,NA,TRBV9,NA,TGTGCCAGCAGCGTAGGGGGGACAGATACGCAGTATTTT,CASSVGGTDTQYF
TRBJ1-1,NA,TRBV28,few,TGTGCCAGCAACCCCGGGGGGGGCACTGAAGCTTTCTTT,CASNPGGGTEAFF
TRBJ1-5,NA,TRBV28,NA,TGTTCCACCCGTAGCAATCAGCCCCAGCATTTT,CSTRSNQPQHF
TRBJ2-2,NA,TRBV5-4,NA,TGTGCCAGCAGCCTTTGGGGCACCGGGGAGCTGTTTTTT,CASSLWGTGELFF
TRBJ2-3,TRBD1,TRBV9,NA,TGTGCCAGCAGCGCCGCCGGGACAGAAACAGATACGCAGTATTTT,CASSAAGTETDTQYF
TRBJ2-7,NA,TRBV10-3,NA,TGTGCCATCAGTGGGTCAGGGGGGTACTACGAGCAGTACTTC,CAISGSGGYYEQYF
TRBJ1-4,NA,TRBV12-3/TRBV12-4,NA,TGTGCCAGCAGTGGGGGGAGAAAACTGTTTTTT,CASSGGRKLFF
TRBJ1-2,NA,TRBV24-1,NA,TGTGCCACCAGTGACGGCTATGGCTACACCTTC,CATSDGYGYTF
TRBJ1-5,TRBD1,TRBV19,NA,TGTGCCAGTAGAGAAACCGGGACAGGGTATTCGAGCAATCAGCCCCAGCATTTT,CASRETGTGYSSNQPQHF
TRBJ2-1,NA,TRBV7-3,NA,TGTGCCAGCAGCCCACCGGGGGGCTCGGGCAATGAGCAGTTCTTC,CASSPPGGSGNEQFF
TRBJ2-1,NA,TRBV29-1,NA,TGCAGCGTTAGTTTGGTGGGGAATGAGCAGTTCTTC,CSVSLVGNEQFF
TRBJ2-5,TRBD1,TRBV19,NA,TGTGCCAGTAGTGAGGGACAGGCGGGGGAGACCCAGTACTTC,CASSEGQAGETQYF
TRBJ2-7,NA,TRBV7-9,few,TGTGCCAGCAGCTTAAGCGCGGTTACCTACGAGCAGTACTTC,CASSLSAVTYEQYF
TRBJ1-3,NA,TRBV9,NA,TGTGCCAGCAGCGACCCTACAGGGAATACAGGAAACACCATATATTTT,CASSDPTGNTGNTIYF
TRBJ2-6,TRBD1,TRBV2,NA,TGTGCCAGCAGTGAAGCTCGAGGACAGGGTGGCGTCCTGACTTTC,CASSEARGQGGVLTF
TRBJ1-1,NA,TRBV5-1,NA,TGCGCCAGCAGCTTGAGGGGACGGGAGTTCCACACTGAAGCTTTCTTT,CASSLRGREFHTEAFF
TRBJ2-5,TRBD1,TRBV29-1,NA,TGCAGCGTCGATGGTCGCGGACAGGGGACAACTCAAGAGACCCAGTACTTC,CSVDGRGQGTTQETQYF
TRBJ1-1,TRBD1,TRBV5-4,NA,TGTGCCAGCAGGGGGGACAGGGGGATTGACACTGAAGCTTTCTTT,CASRGDRGIDTEAFF
TRBJ2-2,TRBD1,TRBV7-3,once,TGTGCCAGCAGCTCCGGGACAGGGGACACCGGGGAGCTGTTTTTT,CASSSGTGDTGELFF
TRBJ2-7,TRBD1,TRBV7-9,NA,TGTGCCAGCAGCTCGGCCCCCGGGACAGGGGGCTACGAGCAGTACTTC,CASSSAPGTGGYEQYF
TRBJ1-5,NA,TRBV7-2,NA,TGTGCCAGCAGCCGGGAGTCTTCCGGCAATCAGCCCCAGCATTTT,CASSRESSGNQPQHF
TRBJ2-1,NA,TRBV18,NA,TGTGCCAGCTCACACCCCTCCTACGGGGGGCCTACCTACAATGAGCAGTTCTTC,CASSHPSYGGPTYNEQFF
TRBJ1-1,TRBD1,TRBV27,NA,TGTGCCAGCAGTTGGGACAGGGACACTGAAGCTTTCTTT,CASSWDRDTEAFF
TRBJ2-1,TRBD2,TRBV2,once,TGTGCCAGCAGTGAAGCGCGTAGCGGGGGGTACAATGAGCAGTTCTTC,CASSEARSGGYNEQFF
TRBJ1-5,TRBD1,TRBV28,NA,TGTGCCAGCAGACAGTCCGGGACAGGGTCATCCAATCAGCCCCAGCATTTT,CASRQSGTGSSNQPQHF
TRBJ1-5,TRBD1,TRBV9,once,TGTGCCAGCAGCCCCGGACAGGGACCGTATCAGCCCCAGCATTTT,CASSPGQGPYQPQHF
TRBJ2-7,NA,TRBV5-6,NA,TGTGCCAGCAGCTTGGCCGGGTTATCCTCCTACGAGCAGTACTTC,CASSLAGLSSYEQYF
TRBJ2-2,TRBD1,TRBV29-1,NA,TGCAGCGTGATGGAACAGGGGGCGGGTACCGGGGAGCTGTTTTTT,CSVMEQGAGTGELFF
TRBJ2-5,NA,TRBV19,NA,TGTGCCAGTAGTACTCTGGCAGGACCTCAAGAGACCCAGTACTTC,CASSTLAGPQETQYF
TRBJ2-3,TRBD2,TRBV28,NA,TGTGCCGTACGGGGGGGGATTTCCGCAGATACGCAGTATTTT,CAVRGGISADTQYF
TRBJ1-4,NA,TRBV27,NA,TGTGCCAGCAATCCCCGATGGGGGTCTAATGAAAAACTGTTTTTT,CASNPRWGSNEKLFF
TRBJ2-3,NA,TRBV9,NA,TGTGCCAGCAGCTCTCGCTGGGGCCCCCCCACAGATACGCAGTATTTT,CASSSRWGPPTDTQYF
TRBJ2-3,TRBD2,TRBV9,NA,TGTGCCAGCAGCCCCATAGCGGGGACAGATACGCAGTATTTT,CASSPIAGTDTQYF
TRBJ2-2,NA,TRBV4-3,NA,TGCGCCAGCAGCCAAGTAAGAGGGAGACCTTCCGGGGAGCTGTTTTTT,CASSQVRGRPSGELFF
TRBJ1-1,NA,TRBV7-7,NA,TGTGCTAGCAGCCTAGACAGGAACACTGAAGCTTTCTTT,CASSLDRNTEAFF
TRBJ2-7,NA,TRBV19,once,TGTGCCAGTAGTATCAGGTTCTGGTCGTATGGAGGGAGGTACGAGCAGTACTTC,CASSIRFWSYGGRYEQYF
TRBJ2-3,NA,TRBV4-3,NA,TGCGCCAGCAGCCGGACGGTAGATACGCAGTATTTT,CASSRTVDTQYF
TRBJ2-3,NA,TRBV24-1,NA,TGTGCCACCAGTGAGACGGCCTTGAATACGCAGTATTTT,CATSETALNTQYF
TRBJ2-7,NA,TRBV24-1,NA,TGTGCCAACATGGGACATATGAATGGGGAGCAGTACTTC,CANMGHMNGEQYF
TRBJ2-7,TRBD1,TRBV10-2,NA,TGCGCCAGCAGTGATTCAACAGGGGTCGAGCAGTACTTC,CASSDSTGVEQYF
TRBJ2-7,NA,TRBV7-9,NA,TGTGCCAGCAGCTTAGCGGGCGGGCACTCCTACGAGCAGTACTTC,CASSLAGGHSYEQYF
TRBJ2-3,TRBD2,TRBV5-6,few,TGTGCCAGCAGCCCTACTGCGGGAGGGCCCGGTACAGATACGCAGTATTTT,CASSPTAGGPGTDTQYF
TRBJ1-2,TRBD1,TRBV18,once,TGTGCCAGCTCACCACCGACAGGGGAGGGCTACACCTTC,CASSPPTGEGYTF
TRBJ1-3,NA,TRBV28,once,TGTGCCAGCAGGGAATCACAGGGCTCTGGAAACACCATATATTTT,CASRESQGSGNTIYF
TRBJ1-6,TRBD1,TRBV18,NA,TGTGCCAGCTCCCGACAGGGAGGATCACCCCTCCACTTT,CASSRQGGSPLHF
TRBJ1-5,NA,TRBV2,NA,TGTGCCAGCAGTGATCTGGAGCAGGGGTCCCGGGCCCAGCATTTT,CASSDLEQGSRAQHF
TRBJ2-6,TRBD1,TRBV27,NA,TGTGCCAGCAGTTTATCTTTGACAGGGGGCTCTGGGGCCAACGTCCTGACTTTC,CASSLSLTGGSGANVLTF
TRBJ1-2,NA,TRBV21-1,NA,TGTGCCAGCAGCAATCGGGGGGACAGGAAGAATTGCGGCTACACCTTC,CASSNRGDRKNCGYTF
TRBJ2-3,TRBD2,TRBV19,NA,TGTGCCAGCCGAGACCGGCCGGGGGGGGACACAGATACGCAGTATTTT,CASRDRPGGDTDTQYF
TRBJ1-5,NA,TRBV6-5,NA,TGTGCCAGCAGTTACCTAGGGCAGCCCCAGCATTTT,CASSYLGQPQHF
TRBJ1-2,NA,TRBV19,once,TGTGCCAGTAGTGAGGAGGGAAGCGGGATAGTTGGCTACACCTTC,CASSEEGSGIVGYTF
TRBJ2-5,NA,TRBV10-3,NA,TGCGCTGCGGGTGGAGTCCAAGAGACCCAGTACTTC,CAAGGVQETQYF
TRBJ2-1,NA,TRBV28,NA,TGTGCCAGCAGTCCCCGGTGGCGGGAAAGAGGGTTCAATGAGCAGTTCTTC,CASSPRWRERGFNEQFF
TRBJ1-1,TRBD1,TRBV7-6,NA,TGTGCCAGCAGCTCCCCGGGACAGCGGAACACTGAAGCTTTCTTT,CASSSPGQRNTEAFF
TRBJ2-3,NA,TRBV29-1,NA,TGCAGCGTGACTACCTCCACAGATACGCAGTATTTT,CSVTTSTDTQYF
TRBJ2-3,NA,TRBV7-9,NA,TGTGCCAGCAGCTCCTGGGACATCCGCCTTCGCGATACGCAGTATTTT,CASSSWDIRLRDTQYF
TRBJ2-7,NA,TRBV12-3/TRBV12-4,NA,TGTGCCAGCAGTTTAACCACCTACGAGCAGTACTTC,CASSLTTYEQYF